One sample yielded the 12 T cell receptor beta chains listed below, sequenced in a study of siplizumab effects on memory and regulatory T cells. Sequencing was performed with immunoSEQ multiplex PCR; in TCRdb, only in-frame clones are kept and a portion is missing. The sample shows some 100,000 clones, 75% to 95% of them seen only once. Source material: CD4+ T cells sorted from blood. Receptors originate from a human donor in good health.

The V and J genes are TRBV11-2 and TRBJ2-5; 12 bases line up with TRBD2. The CDR3 consists of 15 residues. Trimming cost V 8 bases and J 5 bases; bases outside gene matches: 9. Germline CDR1 reads SGHAT; CDR2 reads FQNNGV. CDR3 in amino acids: CASDASGGAAETQYF. The CDR3 DNA is TGTGCCAGCGACGCTAGCGGGGGGGCCGCGGAGACCCAGTACTTC.

The rearrangement uses TRBV29-1 and TRBJ1-4, with D unclear. The germline V gene has CDR1 SQVTM and CDR2 ANQGSEA. Trimming stripped 5 bases from V and 7 bases from J, with 8 bases between. This CDR3 is 11 amino acids long. For the CDR3, the DNA is TGCAGCGTTCGGGGAGGTGAAAAACTGTTTTTT. Translated, it gives CSVRGGEKLFF.

V is TRBV6-5 and J is TRBJ2-3; D unresolved. The CDR3 consists of 12 residues. Between the trimmed V and J ends, which lost 4 bases and 4 bases, there was a span of 6 bases. Looked up from germline, CDR1 is MNHEY and CDR2 is SVGAGI. The CDR3 protein is CASSSGADTQYF. The CDR3 DNA reads TGTGCCAGCAGTTCTGGGGCAGATACGCAGTATTTT.

This rearrangement joins TRBV5-4 to TRBJ2-5; 14 positions agree with TRBD2. Per the germline V gene, CDR1 is SGHNT and CDR2 is YYREEE (reference sequence). V was clipped by 4 bases and J by 0 bases; unmatched bases: 8. The CDR3 spans 18 residues. CDR3 coding DNA: TGTGCCAGCAGCCCCGGGACTAGCGGGGGCCCAAACCAAGAGACCCAGTACTTC. It encodes CASSPGTSGGPNQETQYF.

The chain recombines TRBV6-1 with TRBJ1-2; tentatively, D is TRBD1 (6 bases). The CDR3 extends over 13 amino acids. Germline CDR1 reads MNHNS; CDR2 reads SASEGT. V lost 6 bases, J lost 4 bases, and 12 bases lay in between. CDR3 residues: CASRGAGGYGYTF. The CDR3 nucleotides are TGTGCCAGCAGGGGGGCAGGAGGCTATGGCTACACCTTC.

The chain has TRBV7-7 and TRBJ2-5, with 11 bases fitting TRBD2. After removal of 5 bases from V and 4 bases from J, the junction contained 6 bases not matched to a gene. The CDR3 consists of 15 residues. Germline assignment: CDR1 SSHAT and CDR2 FNYEAQ (reference sequence). CDR3 residues: CASSLSGGGLETQYF. The CDR3 coding sequence is TGTGCCAGCAGCCTTAGCGGGGGGGGTTTAGAGACCCAGTACTTC. Combining the CDR3 with reference TRBV7-7 and TRBJ2-5 gives the whole variable domain GAGVSQSPRYKVTKRGQDVTLRCDPISSHATLYWYQQALGQGPEFLTYFNYEAQPDKSGLPSDRFSAERPEGSISTLTIQRTEQRDSAMYRCASSLSGGGLETQYFGPGTRLLVL.

CDR3 in DNA: TGTGCCAGCAGGCTGCAGGGGGCCAACACTGAAGCTTTCTTT. It encodes CASRLQGANTEAFF. V and J are TRBV14 and TRBJ1-1; 8 bases are a match to TRBD1. Losses at the gene ends were 6 bases for V and 2 bases for J; bases not matched to a gene: 5. The CDR3 loop spans 14 amino acids. CDR1 and CDR2 from the germline V gene are SGHDN and FVKESK.

The rearrangement joins TRBV14 to TRBJ2-7, with TRBD1 matching 11 bases. V lost 2 bases and J lost 3; bases outside the gene matches: 3. This CDR3 has 15 amino acids. The germline CDR1 and CDR2 sequences are SGHDN and FVKESK. The CDR3 loop reads CASSQPGQGGYEQYF. The CDR3 region has the DNA TGTGCCAGCAGCCAACCGGGACAGGGGGGCTACGAGCAGTACTTC.

This chain connects TRBV2 to TRBJ2-1; perhaps TRBD1 as D (5 bases). Germline loops: CDR1 SNHLY, CDR2 FYNNEI. V gave up 4 bases and J gave up 0 bases, with 13 bases separating them. The length of the CDR3 is 16 residues. The CDR3 sequence: CASSGLRGFSYNEQFF. CDR3 coding DNA: TGTGCCAGCAGTGGTCTTAGGGGTTTCTCCTACAATGAGCAGTTCTTC.

The chain links TRBV4-2 to TRBJ1-1; D gene unclear. Deletions cut 0 bases from V and 5 bases from J, with 13 bases between. This CDR3 region has 15 residues. CDR1 and CDR2 (germline): LGHNA, YNFKEQ. The CDR3 sequence is CASSQEGQAKTEAFF. CDR3 bases: TGTGCCAGCAGCCAAGAAGGGCAGGCCAAGACTGAAGCTTTCTTT.

The chain links TRBV6-1 to TRBJ1-1, with D possibly TRBD1 on 5 matching bases. The CDR3 is made up of 12 amino acids. CDR1 is MNHNS, CDR2 SASEGT, per germline. V dropped 7 bases and J dropped 11 bases, with 17 bases sitting between them. CDR3 sequence reads: CASTHGAGTAFF. In DNA, the CDR3 is TGTGCCAGCACCCACGGGGCAGGAACGGCTTTCTTT.

As concerns this clone: Different DNA sequences within this sample yield the same CDR3. The chain uses TRBV18 and TRBJ1-2; weak D call: TRBD1 (5 bases). V lost 3 bases and J 2 bases, leaving 13 bases between the germline ends. The CDR3 runs to 15 residues. The germline V gene encodes CDR1 KGHSH and CDR2 LQKENI. In DNA form, the CDR3 reads TGTGCCAGCTCACCGCCGCGAGGGGAGAACTATGGCTACACCTTC. Translation gives CASSPPRGENYGYTF. The whole variable domain, filled in from reference TRBV18 and TRBJ1-2, reads NAGVMQNPRHLVRRRGQEARLRCSPMKGHSHVYWYRQLPEEGLKFMVYLQKENIIDESGMPKERFSAEFPKEGPSILRIQQVVRGDSAAYFCASSPPRGENYGYTFGSGTRLTVV.